The sequence of this T cell receptor beta chain was determined in a study of cytomegalovirus exposure and HLA in healthy donors. PCR employed 60 Vbeta and 13 Jbeta primers. Libraries were prepared by immunoSEQ multiplex PCR; TCRdb keeps only in-frame clonotypes and omits some of them. This sample has roughly 52,000 clones, with more than 75% found just once. With 7 bases clipped from V and 2 bases from J, the junction kept 4 bases outside the gene matches. This CDR3 comprises 14 residues. The germline CDR1 and CDR2 sequences are MNHEY and SMNVEV (reference sequence). The chain joins TRBV27 to TRBJ2-1; 8 bases match TRBD2. Input material: PBMCs. The sequence was collected from a female donor in good health and CMV-seronegative. CDR3 region: CASTPGLAYNEQFF. Here the CDR3 DNA reads TGTGCCAGCACCCCGGGACTAGCCTACAATGAGCAGTTCTTC.